Here is one TCR beta chain with its context. No antigen is known for it. This table comes from immunoSEQ multiplex PCR, and its TCRdb copy is limited to in-frame clones, with some not included. The sample has 150,000 to 200,000 clones; approximately 94% are singletons. Second-dose intervals of approximately 4 or approximately 12 weeks were pooled. The entry originates in a study of T cell responses to AZD1222 COVID-19 vaccine. Findings and caveats of the study: Seropositive AZD1222 recipients at baseline numbered only five or six. Clonal diversity was possibly underestimated, and white British individuals and females predominated among donors. Rises in breadth and depth of Spike-specific TCRs came after two AZD1222 doses.

Trimming pared 3 bases from V and 7 bases from J, leaving 13 bases between. Germline lookup yields CDR1 MNHEY and CDR2 SMNVEV (reference sequence). CDR3 length: 14 amino acids. V gene TRBV27 combines with J gene TRBJ1-5; D is possibly TRBD1 (5 bases). The TCR originated in an adult who received the AZD1222 COVID-19 vaccine. Sequenced here: peripheral blood, sampled 28 days after the second AZD1222 dose. This CDR3 is CASSFRGSGQPQHF. The CDR3 bases are TGTGCCAGCAGTTTTAGGGGTTCAGGGCAGCCCCAGCATTTT.